Detailed here is one T cell receptor (beta chain). Through a sample-barcoded 5' primer and a J-beta primer mix, a second PCR was run for 7 to 11 cycles. The template-switch adaptor was a 5' adaptor with 12 random nucleotides. It tagged each cDNA molecule. TCRdb fed the 5' RACE reads into MiXCR, producing one record per CDR3 protein. The table includes 600,000 or so distinct CDR3 sequences, over 20% detected once. The CDR3 is made up of 13 amino acids. The germline gives CDR1 SGHKS, CDR2 YYEKEE (reference sequence). This sample was included in a study of blood T cells in healthy people across ages. This rearrangement joins TRBV5-5 to TRBJ2-7; perhaps TRBD1 as D (5 bases). Judging by the DNA end, TRBJ2-1 fits better; the J call may be wrong. This TCR was recovered from a man aged 65 to 85 in good health. The sample comprised blood. CDR3 sequence: CASSLMGPNEQFF. The CDR3 DNA reads TGTGCCAGCAGCTTGATGGGGCCCAATGAGCAGTTCTTC.